A single sample is the source of the 27 T cell receptor beta chains below, sequenced in a study of OX40 agonist ivuxolimab in advanced cancers. Profiling relied on immunoSEQ multiplex PCR, and the TCRdb table lists in-frame clones only, not all of them. The table includes roughly 71,000 clones, roughly nine tenths detected once. This specimen consisted of CD4+ or CD8+ T cells sorted from blood, obtained in a trial of the OX40 agonist ivuxolimab. These TCRs come from an adult with an advanced solid tumor such as melanoma, head and neck, liver or kidney cancer.

CDR3 protein: CASSPTRHRVNTEAFF. CDR3 sequence (DNA): TGTGCCAGCAGCCCCACGCGGCACAGGGTGAACACTGAAGCTTTCTTT. The V call is TRBV14, the J call TRBJ1-1; possible D gene TRBD1, 6 bases. The germline V gene encodes CDR1 SGHDN and CDR2 FVKESK. V was cut by 4 bases and J by 0 bases, with 15 bases left in between. The CDR3 covers 16 residues.

The chain recombines TRBV30 with TRBJ2-1, with D possibly called TRBD1 or TRBD2 (5 bases each). This CDR3 is 13 amino acids long. Trimming cost V 5 bases and J 1 base, with 9 bases left between them. CDR1 is GTSNPN and CDR2 is SVGIG in the germline V gene (reference sequence). The DNA of the CDR3 is TGTGCCTGGTCAGGGAGTTCCTACAATGAGCAGTTCTTC. It specifies CAWSGSSYNEQFF.

The chain uses TRBV4-3 and TRBJ1-1, with 9 bases identical to TRBD1. CDR3 size: 17 residues. Germline assignment: CDR1 LGHNA and CDR2 YSLEER. The V gene end was trimmed by 0 bases and the J gene end by 0 bases; junction bases not matched to a gene: 5. The CDR3 nucleotides read TGCGCCAGCAGCCAAGATGCGGGGACAGGGATGAACACTGAAGCTTTCTTT. Amino acids: CASSQDAGTGMNTEAFF.

This clone was counted between two and nine times. The CDR3 nucleotides read TGTGCCAGCAGTGGTGGCGAAAAACTGTTTTTT. The encoded protein is CASSGGEKLFF. J is TRBJ1-4 and V is TRBV25-1, with unresolved D. The length of the CDR3 is 11 residues. Trimming pared 4 bases from V and 8 bases from J, leaving 5 bases between. Germline assignment: CDR1 MGHDK and CDR2 SYGVNS.

This sequence joins TRBV7-8 and TRBJ2-2; 7 bases map to TRBD1. The length of the CDR3 is 15 residues. From germline, CDR1 is SGHVS and CDR2 FQNEAQ. Trimming cost V 2 bases and J 2 bases; bases outside gene matches: 2. As DNA, the CDR3 is TGTGCCAGCAGCTTATGGGACAGTAACACCGGGGAGCTGTTTTTT. This codes for CASSLWDSNTGELFF.

V and J are TRBV5-1 and TRBJ2-2; D gene uncertain. The germline V gene encodes CDR1 SGHRS and CDR2 YFSETQ. CDR3 length equals 15 residues. The V end was cut by 1 base, the J end by 6 bases, with 13 bases between. The CDR3 nucleotides read TGCGCCAGCAGCTTGTTGCATGTTCAAGCCGGGGAGCTGTTTTTT. This sequence encodes CASSLLHVQAGELFF.

This clone was seen only once. This chain joins TRBV11-2 and TRBJ2-5; tentative D call: TRBD1 (6 bases). The length of the CDR3 is 14 residues. V lost 4 bases and J 0 bases, leaving 9 bases between the germline ends. Looked up from germline, CDR1 is SGHAT and CDR2 is FQNNGV. The CDR3 DNA reads TGTGCCAGCAGCTCACAGGGAAACCAAGAGACCCAGTACTTC. Translated, it gives CASSSQGNQETQYF.

V usage is TRBV15 and J usage is TRBJ2-7; D may be TRBD2 (6 bases). The CDR3 spans 16 residues. V shed 3 bases and J shed 4 bases, with 19 bases lying between them. Germline assignment: CDR1 LNHNV and CDR2 YYDKDF (reference sequence). The CDR3 DNA reads TGTGCCACCAGCAGCTCTACCCGGGAGTATGAATACGAGCAGTACTTC. Translation: CATSSSTREYEYEQYF.

The chain employs TRBV5-1 and TRBJ2-7; D remains unclear. The CDR3 loop spans 14 amino acids. From germline, CDR1 is SGHRS and CDR2 YFSETQ. Trimming cost V 1 base and J 6 bases, with 14 bases left between them. Written as DNA, the CDR3 is TGCGCCAGCAGCTTGTACGACCAGTCCGTCGAGCAGTACTTC. Translating it yields CASSLYDQSVEQYF. The full variable domain, completed using reference TRBV5-1 and TRBJ2-7, is KAGVTQTPRYLIKTRGQQVTLSCSPISGHRSVSWYQQTPGQGLQFLFEYFSETQRNKGNFPGRFSGRQFSNSRSEMNVSTLELGDSALYLCASSLYDQSVEQYFGPGTRLTVT.

V is TRBV30 and J is TRBJ2-7; possibly TRBD1 for D (6 bases). This CDR3 spans 12 amino acids. Trimming removed 3 bases at V and 7 bases at J, with 13 bases between. Germline V lookup: CDR1 GTSNPN, CDR2 SVGIG (reference sequence). CDR3 in DNA: TGTGCCTGGAGCGTACAGGGTATTGAGCAGTACTTC. Translating it yields CAWSVQGIEQYF. The variable domain in full, completed from reference TRBV30 and TRBJ2-7, reads SQTIHQWPATLVQPVGSPLSLECTVEGTSNPNLYWYRQAAGRGLQLLFYSVGIGQISSEVPQNLSASRPQDRQFILSSKKLLLSDSGFYLCAWSVQGIEQYFGPGTRLTVT.

The rearrangement joins TRBV5-6 to TRBJ2-1, with 9 bases fitting TRBD1. The J segment lost 7 bases and the V segment lost 0 bases, leaving 8 bases of the junction unmatched. The CDR3 totals 16 residues. From germline, CDR1 is SGHDT and CDR2 YYEEEE. The CDR3 reads CASSLAVQGAKNEQFF. In DNA, the CDR3 is TGTGCCAGCAGCTTGGCCGTACAGGGGGCGAAGAATGAGCAGTTCTTC.

This chain connects TRBV11-2 to TRBJ2-3; TRBD1 agrees at 8 bases. The CDR3 is made up of 14 amino acids. Trimming cost V 1 base and J 6 bases; bases outside gene matches: 3. Germline V gene sequence: CDR1 SGHAT, CDR2 FQNNGV. CDR3 region: CASSLVPGGDTQYF. DNA for the CDR3: TGTGCCAGCAGCTTAGTTCCAGGGGGCGATACGCAGTATTTT.

The CDR3 sequence is CASSLRSSAYNEQFF. The DNA for the CDR3 is TGTGCCAGCAGCCTCCGTTCTAGCGCCTACAATGAGCAGTTCTTC. The rearrangement uses TRBV4-2 and TRBJ2-1; D may be TRBD2 (6 bases). The CDR3 extends over 15 amino acids. Germline V lookup: CDR1 LGHNA, CDR2 YNFKEQ. Trimming removed 4 bases at V and 2 bases at J, with 12 bases between.

The chain recombines TRBV27 with TRBJ2-7; D is undetermined. In germline, CDR1 is MNHEY, CDR2 SMNVEV (reference sequence). The CDR3 length is 13 residues. V lost 2 bases to trimming and J lost 2 bases, with 7 bases between them. Here the CDR3 reads CASSLTPTYEQYF. The CDR3 DNA reads TGTGCCAGCAGTTTAACCCCTACCTACGAGCAGTACTTC.

This clone is a singleton in its sample. This chain joins TRBV11-2 and TRBJ2-7; 7 bases line up with TRBD2. V was pared by 6 bases and J by 9 bases, with 5 bases of the junction left unmatched. This CDR3 is built from 11 residues. CDR1 and CDR2 (germline): SGHAT, FQNNGV. The CDR3 spells CASSQAGLQYF. CDR3 coding DNA: TGTGCCAGCAGTCAAGCGGGATTGCAGTACTTC.

The chain employs TRBV6-6 and TRBJ2-3, with 7 bases identical to TRBD2. The J segment lost 5 bases and the V segment lost 0 bases, leaving 2 bases of the junction unmatched. Per germline, CDR1 MNHNY and CDR2 SVGAGI (reference sequence). CDR3 size: 14 residues. In nucleotides, the CDR3 is TGTGCCAGCAGTTACTCAGGACTAGGAGATACGCAGTATTTT. It codes for CASSYSGLGDTQYF.

V gene TRBV5-6 combines with J gene TRBJ2-3; 7 nucleotides line up with TRBD2. This CDR3 spans 17 amino acids. Germline-derived CDR1 and CDR2 are SGHDT and YYEEEE. After removal of 0 bases from V and 5 bases from J, the junction contained 12 bases not matched to a gene. Written as DNA, the CDR3 is TGTGCCAGCAGCTTGGGGGATGGGGAGCGGACTAGAGATACGCAGTATTTT. It specifies CASSLGDGERTRDTQYF.

The V gene is TRBV6-1, the J gene TRBJ2-7, with D unclear. In germline, CDR1 is MNHNS, CDR2 SASEGT. The CDR3 is made up of 14 amino acids. V gave up 9 bases and J gave up 1 base, with 16 bases separating them. CDR3 region: CASIDTGLSYEQYF. Written as DNA, the CDR3 is TGTGCCAGTATTGATACCGGGCTGTCCTACGAGCAGTACTTC.

The V gene is TRBV19, the J gene TRBJ2-2; 7 nucleotides line up with TRBD1. The J segment lost 5 bases and the V segment lost 6 bases, leaving 0 bases of the junction unmatched. CDR3 size: 12 residues. Germline lookup yields CDR1 LNHDA and CDR2 SQIVND (reference sequence). The CDR3 reads CASRGQTGELFF. For the CDR3, the DNA is TGTGCCAGTAGGGGACAGACCGGGGAGCTGTTTTTT.

The V and J genes are TRBV27 and TRBJ2-7, with TRBD2 matching 8 bases. The CDR3 spans 15 residues. Losses at the gene ends were 3 bases for V and 2 bases for J; bases not matched to a gene: 6. Germline CDR1 is MNHEY and CDR2 is SMNVEV (reference sequence). The CDR3, as DNA: TGTGCCAGCAGTTTTGGCCTAGCGGGCGCCTACGAGCAGTACTTC. It encodes CASSFGLAGAYEQYF.

The rearrangement joins TRBV27 to TRBJ2-7; tentatively, D is TRBD1 or TRBD2 (6 bases each). Trimming cost V 2 bases and J 6 bases, with 17 bases left between them. This CDR3 is 15 amino acids long. The germline V gene has CDR1 MNHEY and CDR2 SMNVEV (reference sequence). The CDR3 bases are TGTGCCAGCAGTTTAGATTGGGGGGACACCGCCGAGCAGTACTTC. Translated, it gives CASSLDWGDTAEQYF.

The rearrangement joins TRBV6-5 to TRBJ2-7; 12 bases fit TRBD1. CDR3 length equals 15 residues. Trimming at V came to 6 bases and at J to 2 bases, leaving 5 bases not matched to a gene. In germline, CDR1 is MNHEY, CDR2 SVGAGI. The CDR3 region has the DNA TGTGCCAGCAGGGGACAGGGGGCCATGCCCTACGAGCAGTACTTC. It translates to CASRGQGAMPYEQYF.

J is TRBJ1-5 and V is TRBV15; a possible D gene is TRBD1 (6 bases). Germline lookup yields CDR1 LNHNV and CDR2 YYDKDF (reference sequence). The CDR3 has 14 amino acids. V gave up 0 bases and J gave up 4 bases, with 7 bases separating them. The CDR3 sequence: CATSRERGNQPQHF. Written as DNA, the CDR3 is TGTGCCACCAGCAGAGAGAGGGGGAATCAGCCCCAGCATTTT.

V and J are TRBV28 and TRBJ1-1; no reliable D call. The germline CDR1 and CDR2 sequences are MDHEN and SYDVKM. Trimming removed 5 bases at V and 1 base at J, with 5 bases between. The CDR3 runs 12 residues. This CDR3 is CASSPPNTEAFF. CDR3 sequence (DNA): TGTGCCAGCAGTCCCCCGAACACTGAAGCTTTCTTT. Supplemented by reference TRBV28 and TRBJ1-1, the full variable domain reads DVKVTQSSRYLVKRTGEKVFLECVQDMDHENMFWYRQDPGLGLRLIYFSYDVKMKEKGDIPEGYSVSREKKERFSLILESASTNQTSMYLCASSPPNTEAFFGQGTRLTVV.

V usage is TRBV9 and J usage is TRBJ1-1; possible D gene TRBD1, 5 bases. Germline V gene data show CDR1 as SGDLS and CDR2 as YYNGEE. V was clipped by 0 bases and J by 1 base, with 7 bases between them. The CDR3 runs to 14 residues. The CDR3 DNA follows: TGTGCCAGCAGCGTAGACGGGGCGAACACTGAAGCTTTCTTT. Encoded protein: CASSVDGANTEAFF. Drawing the rest from reference TRBV9 and TRBJ1-1, the complete variable domain is DSGVTQTPKHLITATGQRVTLRCSPRSGDLSVYWYQQSLDQGLQFLIQYYNGEERAKGNILERFSAQQFPDLHSELNLSSLELGDSALYFCASSVDGANTEAFFGQGTRLTVV.

The sample holds one count of this clone. The CDR3 sequence: CASSLRTGGNQPQHF. The CDR3 DNA reads TGTGCCAGCAGTTTAAGGACAGGCGGTAATCAGCCCCAGCATTTT. The chain combines TRBV27 with TRBJ1-5, with TRBD1 matching over 7 bases. The germline CDR1 and CDR2 sequences are MNHEY and SMNVEV (reference sequence). The CDR3 spans 15 residues. V was pared by 2 bases and J by 4 bases, with 5 bases of the junction left unmatched.

This rearrangement joins TRBV5-6 to TRBJ2-7, with a weak D call TRBD2 (5 bases). The CDR3 spans 12 residues. V was pared by 2 bases and J by 5 bases, with 8 bases between. The germline CDR1 and CDR2 sequences are SGHDT and YYEEEE. CDR3 in DNA: TGTGCCAGCAGCTTAAGCGGCGACGAGCAGTACTTC. It specifies CASSLSGDEQYF.